Here is one TCR beta chain with its context. Self-reported history from a screening survey and questionnaire set each donor's cohort. All recovered Cohort 3 donors got two negative PCRs, got clearance, or saw symptom resolution. Between the trimmed V and J ends, which lost 8 bases and 5 bases, there was a span of 13 bases. CDR3 size: 13 residues. Germline lookup yields CDR1 SNHLY and CDR2 FYNNEI. This record belongs to a study of blood T cell repertoires in COVID-19. About the study: Samples came from the United States, Italy and Spain, spanning acute and convalescent COVID-19.

Profiled with immunoSEQ multiplex PCR; TCRdb holds only in-frame clones, not every one. Here the sample spans roughly 150,000 clones, 86% being singletons. The sequenced sample consisted of PBMCs or T cells enriched from blood (not recorded which). The rearrangement links TRBV2 to TRBJ1-5; possibly TRBD1 for D (6 bases). The sequence derives from a man in his fifties or sixties who had recovered from COVID-19. CDR3 region: CASGGASYQPQHF. For the CDR3, the DNA is TGTGCCAGCGGGGGGGCTTCGTATCAGCCCCAGCATTTT.